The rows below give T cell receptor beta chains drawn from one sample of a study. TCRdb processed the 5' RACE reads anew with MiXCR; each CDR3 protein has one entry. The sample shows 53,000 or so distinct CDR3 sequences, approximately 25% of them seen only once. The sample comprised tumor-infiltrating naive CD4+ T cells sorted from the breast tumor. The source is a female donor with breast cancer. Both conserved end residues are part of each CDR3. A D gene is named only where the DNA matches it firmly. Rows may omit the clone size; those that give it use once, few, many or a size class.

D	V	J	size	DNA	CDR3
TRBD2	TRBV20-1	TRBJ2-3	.	TGCAGTGCTAGCGGGGGGGTCACAGATACGCAGTATTTT	CSASGGVTDTQYF
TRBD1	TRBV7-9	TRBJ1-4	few	TGTGCCAGCAGCTCATGGGGACAGCGGATTAATGAAAAACTGTTTTTT	CASSSWGQRINEKLFF
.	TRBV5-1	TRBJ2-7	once	TGCGCCAGCAGCTTGGCAGGGGATGGCTACGAGCAGTACTTC	CASSLAGDGYEQYF
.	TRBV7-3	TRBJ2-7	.	TGTGCCAGCAGCTTAAGAAGGGAGTCTTACGAGCAGTACTTC	CASSLRRESYEQYF
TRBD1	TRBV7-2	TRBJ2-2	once	TGTGCCAGCAGCTTAGTTGTCAGGGGGATCGGGGAGCTGTTGTTT	CASSLVVRGIGELLF
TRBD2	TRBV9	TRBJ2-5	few	TGTGCCAGCAGCTCAAGGACTAGCAGCGAAGAGACCCAGTACTTC	CASSSRTSSEETQYF
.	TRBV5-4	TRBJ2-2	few	TGTGCCAGCAGCACCGGACACAATCGGGACACCGGGGAGCTGTTTTTT	CASSTGHNRDTGELFF
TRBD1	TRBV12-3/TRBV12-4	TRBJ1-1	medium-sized	TGTGCCAGCAGTTTAGGTACAGGGGGCGATAATGAAGCTTTCTTT	CASSLGTGGDNEAFF
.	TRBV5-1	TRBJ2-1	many	TGCGCCAGCAGCTTGGCCAGCGATGAGCAGTTCTTC	CASSLASDEQFF
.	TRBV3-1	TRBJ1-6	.	TGTGCCAGCAGCCAAGTTTCCGGGAGGTCACCCCTCCACTTT	CASSQVSGRSPLHF
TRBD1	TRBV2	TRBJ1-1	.	TGTGCCAGCAACCGACAGGGGATTATGAACAATGAAGCTTTCTTT	CASNRQGIMNNEAFF
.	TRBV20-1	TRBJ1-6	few	TGCAGTGCTAGACCGGGCGGCTCCTATAATTCACCCCTCCACTTT	CSARPGGSYNSPLHF
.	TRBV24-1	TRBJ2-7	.	TGTGCCACCAGTGGGGAAGGCCGGACTCAGTACTTC	CATSGEGRTQYF
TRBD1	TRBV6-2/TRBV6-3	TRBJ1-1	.	TGTGCCAGCGGGGGACAGGATGAAGCTTTCTTT	CASGGQDEAFF
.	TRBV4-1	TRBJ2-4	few	TGCGCCAGCAGCCCCGGACAGACTGTAGCCAAAAACATTCAGTACTTC	CASSPGQTVAKNIQYF
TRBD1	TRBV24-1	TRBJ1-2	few	TGTGCCACCAGTGAGCCGCCGGGACAGGGTTCTGGCTACACCTTC	CATSEPPGQGSGYTF
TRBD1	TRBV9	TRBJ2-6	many	TGTGCCAGCAGCGTGAGTCCAGGGGGCGCTGGGGCCAACGTCCTGACTTTC	CASSVSPGGAGANVLTF
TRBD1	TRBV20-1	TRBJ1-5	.	TGCAGTGCTTCTCGGGGACAGGGGAGGGGGACATATAGCAATCAGCCCCAGCATTTT	CSASRGQGRGTYSNQPQHF
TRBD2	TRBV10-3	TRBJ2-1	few	TGTGCCATCAGGGGCGGGAGCTCCTACAATGAGCAGTTCTTC	CAIRGGSSYNEQFF
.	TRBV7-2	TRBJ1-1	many	TGTGCCAGCAGCCATGTCCTGGCGATGAACACTGAAGCTTTCTTT	CASSHVLAMNTEAFF
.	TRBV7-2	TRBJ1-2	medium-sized	TGTGCCAGCAGCTCTTATCTCGGGACTGATAACTATGGCTACACCTTC	CASSSYLGTDNYGYTF
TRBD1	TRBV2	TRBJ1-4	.	TGTGCCAGCACGGGAGACAGGGGCGAAAAACTGTTTTTT	CASTGDRGEKLFF
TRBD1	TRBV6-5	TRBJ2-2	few	TGTGCCAGCAGTTGGACTCAGGGGGCCGGGGAGCTGTTTTTT	CASSWTQGAGELFF
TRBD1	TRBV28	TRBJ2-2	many	TGTGCCAGCAGTTTCGGATCCTGGGACAGGGTTACCGGGGAGCTGTTTTTT	CASSFGSWDRVTGELFF
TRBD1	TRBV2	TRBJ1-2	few	TGTGCCAGCAGTCGGACAGGGAAGTATGGCTACACCTTC	CASSRTGKYGYTF
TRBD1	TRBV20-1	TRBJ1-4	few	TGCAGTGCTAGGGGGACAGCTAATGAAAAACTGTTTTTT	CSARGTANEKLFF
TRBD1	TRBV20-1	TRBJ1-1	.	TGCAGTGCGTTGGACAGGGGGAACACTGAAGCTTTCTTT	CSALDRGNTEAFF
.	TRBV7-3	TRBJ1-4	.	TGTGCCAGCAGCCGGGGCCAGGGGGAAAAACTGTTTTTT	CASSRGQGEKLFF